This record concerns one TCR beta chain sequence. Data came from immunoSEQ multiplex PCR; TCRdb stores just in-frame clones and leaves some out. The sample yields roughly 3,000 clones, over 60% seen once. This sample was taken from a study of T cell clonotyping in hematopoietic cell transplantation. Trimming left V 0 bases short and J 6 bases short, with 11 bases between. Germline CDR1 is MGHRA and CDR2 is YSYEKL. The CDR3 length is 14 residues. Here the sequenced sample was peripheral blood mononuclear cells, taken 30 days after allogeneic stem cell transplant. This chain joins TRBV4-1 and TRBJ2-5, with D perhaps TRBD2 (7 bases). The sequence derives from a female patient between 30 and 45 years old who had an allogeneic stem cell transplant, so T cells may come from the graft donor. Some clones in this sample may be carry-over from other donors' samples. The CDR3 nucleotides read TGCGCCAGCAGCCAAGAGTCGCGGGGGCAGACCCAGTACTTC. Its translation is CASSQESRGQTQYF.